The 12 T cell receptor beta chains given below trace back to one sample, sequenced in a study of T cell responses to AZD1222 COVID-19 vaccine. Method: immunoSEQ multiplex PCR; TCRdb's copy keeps in-frame clones and lacks some. The table includes 95,000 or so clones, about 88% detected once. The sequenced sample was peripheral blood, obtained on day 0 of AZD1222 vaccination. Receptors originate from an adult in good health.

The CDR3 DNA sequence: TGTGCCAGCAGCTTAGGGACAACATATGGCTACACCTTC. The encoded protein is CASSLGTTYGYTF. The chain recombines TRBV11-2 with TRBJ1-2; a weak D match, TRBD1 (5 bases). This CDR3 has 13 amino acids. V was shortened by 1 base and J by 5 bases, with 8 bases between the two germline ends. Per germline, CDR1 SGHAT and CDR2 FQNNGV.

This chain uses TRBV3-1 (or the pseudogene TRBV3-2) with TRBJ2-7, with a possible D match to TRBD1 (6 bases). Germline V gene sequence: CDR1 LGHDT, CDR2 YNNKEL (reference sequence). The CDR3 runs to 14 residues. The V gene lost 2 bases and the J gene lost 4 bases, with 12 bases spanning the gap. The CDR3 DNA reads as TGTGCCAGCAGCCAATGGGACAAGCCATACGAGCAGTACTTC. Amino acids: CASSQWDKPYEQYF.

The chain couples TRBV7-2 to TRBJ2-6; TRBD1 is a possible D gene (6 bases). The CDR3 is 17 residues long. Deletions cut 4 bases from V and 2 bases from J, with 15 bases between. Germline V gene data show CDR1 as SGHTA and CDR2 as FQGNSA. This CDR3 reads CASSSTGFGAGANVLTF. The CDR3 DNA is TGTGCCAGCAGCTCGACAGGATTTGGTGCTGGGGCCAACGTCCTGACTTTC.

This chain connects TRBV6-5 to TRBJ2-1; D is unresolved. CDR1 and CDR2 (germline): MNHEY, SVGAGI. The ends were cut back, 0 bases at V and 0 bases at J, with 6 bases in the middle. This CDR3 has 15 amino acids. CDR3 DNA sequence: TGTGCCAGCAGTTACTCGACCCGCTCCTACAATGAGCAGTTCTTC. Its protein is CASSYSTRSYNEQFF.

This chain links TRBV6-6 with TRBJ1-4, with D possibly being TRBD1 (6 bases). The CDR3 consists of 16 residues. CDR1 and CDR2 from the germline V gene are MNHNY and SVGAGI (reference sequence). Trimming cost V 6 bases and J 1 base, with 15 bases left between them. The CDR3 coding sequence is TGTGCCAGCAGACCCCCTACAGGGCGAACTAATGAAAAACTGTTTTTT. Encoded protein: CASRPPTGRTNEKLFF.

Here the CDR3 reads CASSQVAGSSTDTQYF. The CDR3 bases are TGTGCCAGCAGCCAAGTCGCGGGATCGAGCACAGATACGCAGTATTTT. V is TRBV14 and J is TRBJ2-3; maybe TRBD2 (6 bases). CDR1 SGHDN and CDR2 FVKESK come from the germline V gene. The CDR3 contains 16 residues. V was trimmed by 1 base and J by 0 bases, leaving 11 bases between them.

CDR3 amino acids: CASSVGVNEKLFF. CDR3 in DNA: TGTGCCTCCAGTGTGGGGGTTAATGAAAAACTGTTTTTT. The V gene is TRBV28, the J gene TRBJ1-4, with TRBD1 as a possible D gene (5 bases). CDR3 size: 13 residues. Between the trimmed V and J ends, which lost 11 bases and 4 bases, there was a span of 14 bases. Germline CDR1 MDHEN, CDR2 SYDVKM.

A remark on this clone: The sample carries other DNA sequences with the same CDR3. The V call is TRBV18, the J call TRBJ1-5; D ambiguous. The CDR3 runs 13 residues. Germline CDR1 is KGHSH and CDR2 is LQKENI. With 3 bases removed from V and 4 bases from J, the gap between germline ends came to 7 bases. The CDR3 loop is CASSPGLNQPQHF. CDR3 bases: TGTGCCAGCTCACCGGGCCTTAATCAGCCCCAGCATTTT.

V and J are TRBV4-3 and TRBJ1-2; 8 bases fit TRBD1. CDR3 length: 14 residues. Germline V lookup: CDR1 LGHNA, CDR2 YSLEER. J lost 2 bases, V lost 6 bases, and 5 bases had no gene match. CDR3 nucleotide sequence: TGCGCCAGCAGTACAGGGGGTGGCAACTATGGCTACACCTTC. Protein product: CASSTGGGNYGYTF.

The chain recombines TRBV28 with TRBJ1-2; D remains ambiguous. The germline V and J ends were trimmed by 2 bases and 4 bases, with 14 bases remaining between them. The CDR3 has 15 residues. Per the germline V gene, CDR1 is MDHEN and CDR2 is SYDVKM. The CDR3 is CASSLTTEKPYGYTF. CDR3 DNA: TGTGCCAGCAGTTTAACCACAGAGAAACCCTATGGCTACACCTTC.

V gene TRBV11-3 combines with J gene TRBJ1-1; D call uncertain. This CDR3 has 13 residues. Between the trimmed V and J ends, which lost 2 bases and 1 base, there was a span of 5 bases. CDR1 is SGHNT, CDR2 YENEEA, per germline. The CDR3 DNA reads TGTGCCAGCAGCTTATTAGCGAACACTGAAGCTTTCTTT. This sequence encodes CASSLLANTEAFF.

The V gene is TRBV11-2, the J gene TRBJ2-7; TRBD1 matches 7 bases. The V gene end was trimmed by 5 bases and the J gene end by 13 bases; junction bases not matched to a gene: 14. Germline loops: CDR1 SGHAT, CDR2 FQNNGV. The CDR3 is 13 residues long. DNA for the CDR3: TGTGCCAGCAGCCCCATAGAGGACAGGTTGCAATACTTC. Residues: CASSPIEDRLQYF. Complete variable domain (other parts from reference TRBV11-2 and TRBJ2-7): EAGVAQSPRYKIIEKRQSVAFWCNPISGHATLYWYQQILGQGPKLLIQFQNNGVVDDSQLPKDRFSAERLKGVDSTLKIQPAKLEDSAVYLCASSPIEDRLQYFGPGTRLTVT.